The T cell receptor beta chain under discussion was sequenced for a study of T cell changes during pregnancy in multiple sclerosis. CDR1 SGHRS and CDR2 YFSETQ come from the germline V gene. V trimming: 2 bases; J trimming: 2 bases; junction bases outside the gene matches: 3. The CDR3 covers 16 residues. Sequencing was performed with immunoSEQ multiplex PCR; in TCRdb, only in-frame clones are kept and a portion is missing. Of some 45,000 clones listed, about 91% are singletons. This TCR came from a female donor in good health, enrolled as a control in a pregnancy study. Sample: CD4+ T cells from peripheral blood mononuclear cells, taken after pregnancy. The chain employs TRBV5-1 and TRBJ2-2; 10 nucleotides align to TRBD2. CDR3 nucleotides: TGCGCCAGCAGCTTAGCGGGAGGGATAAACACCGGGGAGCTGTTTTTT. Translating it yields CASSLAGGINTGELFF.